This entry concerns a single T cell receptor beta chain. This specimen belongs to a study of regulatory T cells in long-lasting Graves disease. The junction had 3 bases not matched to a gene; V was cut back by 0 bases and J by 7 bases. The CDR3 runs 15 residues. Germline-derived CDR1 and CDR2 are LGHNA and YNFKEQ. Arm-PCR of CDR3 regions and iRepertoire HTBI primers were the basis on which TCR beta libraries were built. TCRdb called the multiplex PCR reads again in MiXCR, with one record for every CDR3 protein. In the table there are about 470,000 distinct CDR3 sequences, 15% of which are singletons. Indicated time point: newly diagnosed GD, antithyroid drugs for less than 3 months. Extracted PBMC RNA gave rise to the TCR library. By American Thyroid Association guidelines, Graves' disease was diagnosed in the cohort. These data were likewise used in another study, on T cells in Graves' hyperthyroidism and ophthalmopathy. Per that study: Subjects aged 18 to 65 presented with newly diagnosed hyperthyroidism of less than 2 months' duration. Researchers ran a first-round RT-PCR on the TCR CDR3 using the HTBI primer set. In validation, the model predicted ophthalmopathy. These predictions came a median around 5.9 months before onset.

The sequences come from peripheral blood mononuclear cells (PBMCs), collected at new diagnosis, from a patient treated with antithyroid drugs. This TCR was sampled from a woman in her 30s with Graves disease. V gene TRBV4-2 combines with J gene TRBJ1-2, with 12 bases matching TRBD1. The CDR3 loop is CASSQEGTGGIGYTF. DNA for the CDR3: TGTGCCAGCAGCCAAGAGGGGACAGGGGGCATTGGCTACACCTTC.